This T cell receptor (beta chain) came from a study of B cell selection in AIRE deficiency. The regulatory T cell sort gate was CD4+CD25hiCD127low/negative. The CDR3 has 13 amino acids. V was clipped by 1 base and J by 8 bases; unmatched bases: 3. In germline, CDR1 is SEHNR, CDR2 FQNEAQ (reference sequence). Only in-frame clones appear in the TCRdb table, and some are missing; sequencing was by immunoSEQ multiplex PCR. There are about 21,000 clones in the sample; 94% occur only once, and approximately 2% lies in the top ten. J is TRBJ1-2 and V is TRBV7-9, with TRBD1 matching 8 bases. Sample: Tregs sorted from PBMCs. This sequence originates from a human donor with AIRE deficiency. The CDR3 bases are TGTGCCAGCAGCTTAGGGACAGGGAAAGGCTACACCTTC. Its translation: CASSLGTGKGYTF.